This T cell receptor (beta chain) was documented in a study of blood T cell repertoires in COVID-19. Study information: T cells, B-cell-depleted T cells, or PBMCs supplied cDNA or gDNA.

This clone was recorded once. The germline gives CDR1 LNHDA, CDR2 SQIVND (reference sequence). The V gene end was trimmed by 0 bases and the J gene end by 4 bases; junction bases not matched to a gene: 2. This CDR3 comprises 15 residues. The table came from immunoSEQ multiplex PCR; TCRdb's copy has only in-frame clones and leaves some out. The sample records a few hundred thousand clones, 85% being singletons. The genes are TRBV19 and TRBJ1-5, with 8 bases aligning to TRBD1. Sequencing was performed on peripheral blood. This receptor was taken from a man aged 50-60 years with active or convalescent COVID-19. As DNA, the CDR3 is TGTGCCAGTAGTATAGAAGGGACAGGAAATCAGCCCCAGCATTTT. This codes for CASSIEGTGNQPQHF.